This passage covers 20 T cell receptor beta chains from one sample sequenced in a study of T-cell memory formation after mild COVID-19. TCRdb re-analysed the 5' RACE reads in MiXCR, keeping a single row per CDR3 protein. The table has fewer than 250,000 distinct CDR3 sequences, roughly a tenth seen once. The sequenced sample was PBMCs or a T cell subset sorted from them (not recorded which). Receptors originate from a man younger than 35 who had mild COVID-19 (a few samples of this study predate the infection). Cell type and time point are not known.

This clonotype was seen more than once but under ten times. The V call is TRBV6-2 or TRBV6-3, the J call TRBJ1-5; weak D call: TRBD1 (5 bases). This CDR3 region has 13 residues. V gave up 6 bases and J gave up 6 bases, with 12 bases separating them. Germline CDR1 reads MNHEY; CDR2 reads SVGEGT. The CDR3 nucleotides read TGTGCCAGCAGGCTGTCAGGGCGTCAGCCCCAGCATTTT. This codes for CASRLSGRQPQHF.

This clonotype was found a few times. The genes are TRBV5-1 and TRBJ1-1; D unresolved. V lost 7 bases and J lost 1, with 11 bases in between. This CDR3 contains 13 residues. From germline, CDR1 is SGHRS and CDR2 YFSETQ. CDR3 sequence (DNA): TGCGCCAGCGGATTCGGGCAGAACACTGAAGCTTTCTTT. It specifies CASGFGQNTEAFF. Full variable domain (outside the CDR3, taken from reference TRBV5-1 and TRBJ1-1): KAGVTQTPRYLIKTRGQQVTLSCSPISGHRSVSWYQQTPGQGLQFLFEYFSETQRNKGNFPGRFSGRQFSNSRSEMNVSTLELGDSALYLCASGFGQNTEAFFGQGTRLTVV.

This clonotype was counted a few times. The chain recombines TRBV5-1 with TRBJ2-3; D is undetermined. The germline V and J ends were trimmed by 4 bases and 2 bases, with 11 bases remaining between them. In germline, CDR1 is SGHRS, CDR2 YFSETQ. This CDR3 is built from 14 residues. CDR3 nucleotide sequence: TGCGCCAGCAGCATTGACTCGTACACAGATACGCAGTATTTT. Its protein is CASSIDSYTDTQYF.

This clonotype was seen ten or more times. The chain combines TRBV20-1 with TRBJ2-7; TRBD2 matches at 8 bases. Germline V lookup: CDR1 DFQATT, CDR2 SNEGSKA (reference sequence). J was trimmed by 5 bases and V by 6 bases; bases with no gene match: 15. The CDR3 length is 15 residues. The CDR3 sequence: CSAPNSGGASNEQYF. As DNA, the CDR3 is TGCAGTGCCCCGAACTCGGGGGGGGCGAGCAACGAGCAGTACTTC.

This clonotype was seen a few times. This rearrangement joins TRBV18 to TRBJ2-3, with TRBD1 as a possible D gene (6 bases). CDR3 length: 19 residues. Germline V CDR1 and CDR2: KGHSH, LQKENI. V lost 3 bases, J lost 0 bases, and 22 bases lay in between. The CDR3 DNA reads as TGTGCCAGCTCACCGACCGGGACACCGGTTAGAGTGAGCACAGATACGCAGTATTTT. Translation gives CASSPTGTPVRVSTDTQYF.

In this sample, this clonotype turned up many times. This sequence joins TRBV5-1 and TRBJ2-2; 10 bases are shared with TRBD1. The CDR3 consists of 15 residues. The V and J ends lost 3 bases and 3 bases, in that order; junction bases with no gene match: 2. Germline loops: CDR1 SGHRS, CDR2 YFSETQ. DNA of the CDR3: TGCGCCAGCAGCTCCGGGACAGGGGACACCGGGGAGCTGTTTTTT. The encoded protein is CASSSGTGDTGELFF.

The rearrangement links TRBV7-2 to TRBJ1-5; no firm D call. V lost 1 base, J lost 3 bases, and 10 bases lay in between. Germline assignment: CDR1 SGHTA and CDR2 FQGNSA. This CDR3 is built from 15 residues. The CDR3 protein is CASSLEGSVNQPQHF. CDR3 in DNA: TGTGCCAGCAGCTTAGAAGGGTCTGTCAATCAGCCCCAGCATTTT.

This clonotype was recorded a few times. The genes are TRBV4-1 and TRBJ2-1, with D unresolved. CDR3 length: 19 amino acids. Between the trimmed V and J ends, which lost 8 bases and 2 bases, there was a span of 28 bases. Per the germline V gene, CDR1 is MGHRA and CDR2 is YSYEKL. The CDR3 spells CASFSVSSERTKTYNEQFF. The CDR3 DNA sequence: TGCGCCAGCTTTTCCGTATCTTCTGAGCGCACGAAAACCTACAATGAGCAGTTCTTC.

This clonotype has just a few counts. The chain uses TRBV27 and TRBJ1-1, with a possible D match to TRBD1 (6 bases). This CDR3 has 14 residues. V was pared by 1 base and J by 11 bases, with 17 bases between. Germline-derived CDR1 and CDR2 are MNHEY and SMNVEV (reference sequence). The CDR3: CASSLFRGGPVAFF. The CDR3 DNA reads as TGTGCCAGCAGTTTATTCAGGGGAGGCCCGGTGGCTTTCTTT.

This clonotype was picked up a small number of times. The chain carries TRBV6-5 and TRBJ1-1; the D gene is possibly TRBD1 (5 bases). The CDR3 has 16 amino acids. V lost 6 bases and J lost 1, with 18 bases in between. Germline lookup yields CDR1 MNHEY and CDR2 SVGAGI. The CDR3 loop reads CASSLTQKGRNTEAFF. The CDR3 coding sequence is TGTGCCAGCAGCCTCACCCAGAAGGGACGGAACACTGAAGCTTTCTTT.

This clonotype has only a few counts. Written as DNA, the CDR3 is TGTGCCAGCAGAGCGCCCGGGACAGGGGGAATAGAGACCCAGTACTTC. Translating gives CASRAPGTGGIETQYF. The chain combines TRBV6-6 with TRBJ2-5; 11 nucleotides agree with TRBD1. V was clipped by 6 bases and J by 4 bases; unmatched bases: 10. Germline loops: CDR1 MNHNY, CDR2 SVGAGI (reference sequence). There are 16 residues in the CDR3.

The V and J genes are TRBV7-2 and TRBJ2-5, with 8 bases aligning to TRBD2. The CDR3 covers 16 residues. Trimming took 0 bases from V and 1 from J; bases not matched to a gene: 4. The V gene's germline CDR1 is SGHTA and CDR2 FQGNSA. The CDR3 sequence: CASSLAGRGGQETQYF. CDR3 bases: TGTGCCAGCAGCTTAGCCGGTCGGGGGGGCCAAGAGACCCAGTACTTC. The entire variable domain, with the rest obtained from reference TRBV7-2 and TRBJ2-5, is as follows: GAGVSQSPSNKVTEKGKDVELRCDPISGHTALYWYRQSLGQGLEFLIYFQGNSAPDKSGLPSDRFSAERTGGSVSTLTIQRTQQEDSAVYLCASSLAGRGGQETQYFGPGTRLLVL.

This chain links TRBV9 with TRBJ2-3; 8 bases fit TRBD1. Unmatched junction bases numbered 7, after V lost 4 bases and J lost 6 bases. The CDR3 consists of 14 residues. Germline CDR1 and CDR2: SGDLS and YYNGEE. The CDR3 DNA reads as TGTGCCAGCAGCTTGGGACAGGAGTGGGATACGCAGTATTTT. Its translation is CASSLGQEWDTQYF.

This clonotype was observed a few times. V is TRBV6-2 or TRBV6-3 and J is TRBJ1-5; 9 bases fit TRBD1. In germline, CDR1 is MNHEY, CDR2 SVGEGT. This CDR3 has 16 residues. Trimming took 8 bases from V and 1 from J; bases not matched to a gene: 9. The CDR3 region has the DNA TGTGCCAGCGCAACCGGGGGGACAGGGAGCAATCAGCCCCAGCATTTT. It translates to CASATGGTGSNQPQHF.

The V gene is TRBV12-3 or TRBV12-4, the J gene TRBJ2-5; D is unresolved. Trimming took off 7 bases at V and 0 bases at J, with 15 bases between the two ends. This CDR3 is built from 15 residues. The CDR3 coding sequence is TGTGCCAGCACCGTGGGCGGCTCATACCAAGAGACCCAGTACTTC. Its protein is CASTVGGSYQETQYF.

The V gene is TRBV11-3, the J gene TRBJ1-1; TRBD1 aligns across 8 bases. The CDR3 extends over 13 amino acids. Germline-derived CDR1 and CDR2 are SGHNT and YENEEA. V lost 2 bases, J lost 9 bases, and 5 bases stayed unmatched. In DNA, the CDR3 is TGTGCCAGCAGCTTACAGGGGGCACGAAAAGCTTTCTTT. It encodes CASSLQGARKAFF.

V and J are TRBV12-3 or TRBV12-4 and TRBJ2-3; TRBD2 agrees at 11 bases. Losses at the gene ends were 9 bases for V and 2 bases for J; bases not matched to a gene: 10. This CDR3 region has 16 residues. The CDR3 reads CARGRSGGVNTDTQYF. In nucleotides, the CDR3 is TGTGCCAGGGGGCGTAGCGGGGGGGTTAACACAGATACGCAGTATTTT.

This chain joins TRBV5-5 and TRBJ2-3, with D possibly called TRBD1 or TRBD2 (5 bases each). This CDR3 spans 17 amino acids. CDR1 is SGHKS, CDR2 YYEKEE, per germline (reference sequence). V was shortened by 6 bases and J by 0 bases, with 20 bases between the two germline ends. The CDR3 sequence is CASTRLIAWGSTDTQYF. The CDR3, as DNA: TGTGCCAGCACACGCCTCATAGCGTGGGGCAGCACAGATACGCAGTATTTT. Based on the CDR3 plus reference TRBV5-5 and TRBJ2-3, the full variable domain is DAGVTQSPTHLIKTRGQQVTLRCSPISGHKSVSWYQQVLGQGPQFIFQYYEKEERGRGNFPDRFSARQFPNYSSELNVNALLLGDSALYLCASTRLIAWGSTDTQYFGPGTRLTVL.

The rearrangement links TRBV12-5 to TRBJ1-1; no clear D gene. In germline, CDR1 is LGHNT, CDR2 FRNRAP. Trimming cost V 5 bases and J 1 base, with 11 bases left between them. This CDR3 contains 14 residues. The CDR3 is CASGHRAANTEAFF. The CDR3 DNA sequence: TGTGCTAGTGGTCACCGGGCCGCGAACACTGAAGCTTTCTTT.

This clonotype showed up just a few times. This chain links TRBV5-6 with TRBJ1-2, with D possibly being TRBD1 (5 bases). CDR1 is SGHDT, CDR2 YYEEEE, per germline. V was shortened by 7 bases and J by 4 bases, with 14 bases between the two germline ends. The CDR3 runs to 13 residues. Here the CDR3 DNA reads TGTGCCAGCGCAACCAGGGAACCCTATGGCTACACCTTC. Translating it yields CASATREPYGYTF.